Presented here are 4 T cell receptor beta chains from one specimen sequenced in a study of cytomegalovirus exposure and HLA in healthy donors. The PCR ran on 60 Vbeta and 13 Jbeta primers. TCRdb keeps only in-frame clones here, not all; method: immunoSEQ multiplex PCR. The sample yields about 68,000 clones, approximately 80% seen once. Material for sequencing was PBMCs. The source is a human donor in good health.

The chain combines TRBV9 with TRBJ2-3, with TRBD2 matching over 9 bases. The CDR3 spans 16 residues. V dropped 4 bases and J dropped 8; count of bases not matched to a gene: 14. Looked up from germline, CDR1 is SGDLS and CDR2 is YYNGEE. CDR3 nucleotides: TGTGCCAGCAGCCGGGTGGGCAGCGGGGGGCCGGGTACGCAGTATTTT. Translation: CASSRVGSGGPGTQYF.

The CDR3 loop is CASSLVTVYEQYF. The CDR3 DNA reads as TGTGCCAGCAGTTTAGTGACAGTCTACGAGCAGTACTTC. V and J are TRBV28 and TRBJ2-7, with D tentatively TRBD1 (5 bases). In germline, CDR1 is MDHEN, CDR2 SYDVKM. V shed 2 bases and J shed 3 bases, with 8 bases lying between them. The CDR3 sequence is 13 residues long.

The V gene is TRBV6-1, the J gene TRBJ2-2; D gene unclear. CDR3 size: 14 residues. Per the germline V gene, CDR1 is MNHNS and CDR2 is SASEGT. The germline V and J ends were trimmed by 0 bases and 3 bases, with 5 bases remaining between them. Written as DNA, the CDR3 is TGTGCCAGCAGTGAAGCGTGGCACACCGGGGAGCTGTTTTTT. It codes for CASSEAWHTGELFF.

This clone was observed a single time. As DNA, the CDR3 is TGTGCCAGCAGCTTGGGCAGCGGCAGGGGAAGCACCGGGGAGCTGTTTTTT. Its protein is CASSLGSGRGSTGELFF. V gene TRBV7-9 combines with J gene TRBJ2-2; perhaps TRBD1 as D (6 bases). This CDR3 spans 17 amino acids. V lost 3 bases to trimming and J lost 4 bases, with 18 bases between them. CDR1 and CDR2 (germline): SEHNR, FQNEAQ (reference sequence).